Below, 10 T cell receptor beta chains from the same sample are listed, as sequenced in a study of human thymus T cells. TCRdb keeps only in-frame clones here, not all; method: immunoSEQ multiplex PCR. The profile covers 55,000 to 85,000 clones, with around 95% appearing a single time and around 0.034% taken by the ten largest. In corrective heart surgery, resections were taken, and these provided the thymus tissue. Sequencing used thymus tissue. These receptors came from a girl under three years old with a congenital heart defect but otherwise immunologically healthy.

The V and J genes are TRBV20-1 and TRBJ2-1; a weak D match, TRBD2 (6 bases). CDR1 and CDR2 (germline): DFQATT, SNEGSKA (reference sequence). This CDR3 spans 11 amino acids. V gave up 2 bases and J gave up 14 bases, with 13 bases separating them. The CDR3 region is CSARWREVEFF. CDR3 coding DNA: TGCAGTGCTAGATGGAGGGAGGTTGAGTTCTTC.

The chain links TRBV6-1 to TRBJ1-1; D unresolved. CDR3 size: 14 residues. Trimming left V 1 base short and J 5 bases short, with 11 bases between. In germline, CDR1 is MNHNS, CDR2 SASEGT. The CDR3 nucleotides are TGTGCCAGCAGTGAAGAGGCGGGAATGACTGAAGCTTTCTTT. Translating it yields CASSEEAGMTEAFF.

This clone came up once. This CDR3 reads CASSRTLQETQYF. CDR3 sequence (DNA): TGTGCCAGCAGCCGGACGCTACAAGAGACCCAGTACTTC. This chain uses TRBV7-2 with TRBJ2-5; no reliable D call. V shed 5 bases and J shed 2 bases, with 9 bases lying between them. This CDR3 is built from 13 residues. Germline V lookup: CDR1 SGHTA, CDR2 FQGNSA.

The CDR3 DNA sequence: TGCGCCAGCAGCCCCCATTCGGACAGGTCCTACGAGCAGTACTTC. Residues: CASSPHSDRSYEQYF. The rearrangement uses TRBV4-3 and TRBJ2-7; 7 bases match TRBD1. The length of the CDR3 is 15 residues. The V gene's germline CDR1 is LGHNA and CDR2 YSLEER. Trimming cost V 4 bases and J 1 base; bases outside gene matches: 7.

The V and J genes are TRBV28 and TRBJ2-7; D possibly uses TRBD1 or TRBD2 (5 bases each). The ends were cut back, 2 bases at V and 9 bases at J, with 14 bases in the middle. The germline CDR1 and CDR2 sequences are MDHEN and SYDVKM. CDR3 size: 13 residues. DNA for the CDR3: TGTGCCAGCAGTTTACCGGGACCCCGGGGGCAGTACTTC. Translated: CASSLPGPRGQYF.

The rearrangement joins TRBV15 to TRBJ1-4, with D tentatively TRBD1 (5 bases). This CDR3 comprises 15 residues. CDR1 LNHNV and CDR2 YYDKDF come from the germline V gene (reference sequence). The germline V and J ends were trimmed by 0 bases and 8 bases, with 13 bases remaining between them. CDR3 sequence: CATSRDTQGWEKLFF. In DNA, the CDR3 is TGTGCCACCAGCAGAGATACGCAGGGTTGGGAAAAACTGTTTTTT.

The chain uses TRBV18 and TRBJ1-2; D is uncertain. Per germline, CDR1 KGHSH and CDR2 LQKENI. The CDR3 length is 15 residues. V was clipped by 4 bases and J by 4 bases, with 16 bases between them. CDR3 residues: CASSRGEGMAYGYTF. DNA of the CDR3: TGTGCCAGCTCACGCGGTGAAGGGATGGCCTATGGCTACACCTTC. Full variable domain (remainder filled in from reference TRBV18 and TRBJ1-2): NAGVMQNPRHLVRRRGQEARLRCSPMKGHSHVYWYRQLPEEGLKFMVYLQKENIIDESGMPKERFSAEFPKEGPSILRIQQVVRGDSAAYFCASSRGEGMAYGYTFGSGTRLTVV.

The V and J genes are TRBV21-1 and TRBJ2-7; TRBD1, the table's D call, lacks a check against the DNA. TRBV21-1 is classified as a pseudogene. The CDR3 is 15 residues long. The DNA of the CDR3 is TGTGCCAGCACGGGTCCCCCAGGGGCGCGCTACGAGCAGTACTTC. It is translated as CASTGPPGARYEQYF.

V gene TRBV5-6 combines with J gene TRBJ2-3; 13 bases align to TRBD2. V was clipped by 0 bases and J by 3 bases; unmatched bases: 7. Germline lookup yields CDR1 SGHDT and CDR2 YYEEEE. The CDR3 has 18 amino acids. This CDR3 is CASSLAGTSGTRTDTQYF. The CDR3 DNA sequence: TGTGCCAGCAGCTTGGCGGGGACTAGCGGGACGAGGACAGATACGCAGTATTTT.

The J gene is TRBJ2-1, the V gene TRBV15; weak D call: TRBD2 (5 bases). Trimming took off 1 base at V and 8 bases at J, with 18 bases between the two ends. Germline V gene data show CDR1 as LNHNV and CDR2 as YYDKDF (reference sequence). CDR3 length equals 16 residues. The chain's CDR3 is CATSRVTLGGSHEQFF. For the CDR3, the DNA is TGTGCCACCAGCAGAGTTACGCTAGGAGGATCACATGAGCAGTTCTTC. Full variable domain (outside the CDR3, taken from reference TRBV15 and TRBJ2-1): DAMVIQNPRYQVTQFGKPVTLSCSQTLNHNVMYWYQQKSSQAPKLLFHYYDKDFNNEADTPDNFQSRRPNTSFCFLDIRSPGLGDTAMYLCATSRVTLGGSHEQFFGPGTRLTVL.